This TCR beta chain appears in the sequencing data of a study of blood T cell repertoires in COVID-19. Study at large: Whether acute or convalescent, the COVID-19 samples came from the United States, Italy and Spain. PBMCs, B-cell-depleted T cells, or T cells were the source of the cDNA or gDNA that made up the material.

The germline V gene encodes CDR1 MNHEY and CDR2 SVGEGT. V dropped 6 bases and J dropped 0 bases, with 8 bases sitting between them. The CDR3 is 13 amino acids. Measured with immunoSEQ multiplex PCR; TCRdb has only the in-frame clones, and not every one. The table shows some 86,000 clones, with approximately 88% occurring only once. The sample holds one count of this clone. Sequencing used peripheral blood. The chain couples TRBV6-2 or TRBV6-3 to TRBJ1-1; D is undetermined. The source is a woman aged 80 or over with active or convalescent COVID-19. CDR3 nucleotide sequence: TGTGCCAGCAGCTTAGACATGAACACTGAAGCTTTCTTT. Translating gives CASSLDMNTEAFF.